These T cell receptor beta chains were read from a single sample in a study of T cells in localized non-small cell lung cancer. Sequencing was performed with immunoSEQ multiplex PCR; in TCRdb, only in-frame clones are kept and a portion is missing. The profile shows tens of thousands of clones, 81% of them singletons. The input for sequencing was peripheral blood mononuclear cells, taken before any cancer treatment. Receptors were obtained from a man aged 40-75 years with stage III lung adenocarcinoma. Both conserved end residues are part of each CDR3. D genes are given only for firm matches. Clone size is stated in some rows and not others, as once, few, many or a class when expanded.

v_gene	d_gene	abundance	j_gene	CDR3nt	CDR3aa
TRBV5-4	NA	NA	TRBJ2-5	TGTGCCAGCAGCTGGGACCGGGGGGCAGAGACCCAGTACTTC	CASSWDRGAETQYF
TRBV15	NA	NA	TRBJ2-7	TGTGCCACCAGCAGAGCAGGGGCCGAGCAGTACTTC	CATSRAGAEQYF
TRBV7-3	NA	once	TRBJ2-1	TGTGCCAGCAGCTTAAGGTACAATGAGCAGTTCTTC	CASSLRYNEQFF
TRBV27	NA	NA	TRBJ2-3	TGTGCCAGTGCGGGACTCCTCACAGATACGCAGTATTTT	CASAGLLTDTQYF
TRBV18	NA	once	TRBJ1-2	TGTGCCAGCTCACCACCCAGCGGACACTATGGCTACACCTTC	CASSPPSGHYGYTF
TRBV11-3	NA	NA	TRBJ2-5	TGTGCCAGCAGCTTCAGGGGGGAAGAGACCCAGTACTTC	CASSFRGEETQYF
TRBV7-6	NA	NA	TRBJ2-7	TGTGCCAGCAGTAAGGACCCCGAGGGGAGGTACTACGAGCAGTACTTC	CASSKDPEGRYYEQYF
TRBV6-5	TRBD1	NA	TRBJ2-2	TGTGCCAGCAGGACCGGGACAGGAAGTACCGGGGAGCTGTTTTTT	CASRTGTGSTGELFF
TRBV19	NA	NA	TRBJ2-5	TGTGCCAGTAGTATCCCCGGGACGGACGAGACCCAGTACTTC	CASSIPGTDETQYF
TRBV2	TRBD1	few	TRBJ2-2	TGTGCCAGCAGTGGGGACAGGGGAGCCGGGGAGCTGTTTTTT	CASSGDRGAGELFF
TRBV28	TRBD2	NA	TRBJ2-5	TGTGCCAGCAGTTCACTAGCGGGGGGGCCAGAGACCCAGTACTTC	CASSSLAGGPETQYF
TRBV9	TRBD2	NA	TRBJ2-1	TGTGCCAGCAGCGTAGGACTAGCGGACGCCACCTACAATGAGCAGTTCTTC	CASSVGLADATYNEQFF
TRBV5-4	NA	few	TRBJ2-3	TGTGCCAGCAGCTTGACAGATACGCAGTATTTT	CASSLTDTQYF
TRBV7-9	TRBD1	NA	TRBJ2-1	TGTGCCAGCAGCTTAGACGGGACAGGGGGCAATGAGCAGTTCTTC	CASSLDGTGGNEQFF
TRBV5-1	NA	NA	TRBJ2-7	TGCGCCAGCAGCCCCCTCTTGGAGTCCTACGAGCAGTACTTC	CASSPLLESYEQYF
TRBV9	TRBD1	few	TRBJ2-1	TGTGCCAGCAGCGTCCCGAGCCTTAAAACAGGGGCGAAGAGGGTCAATGAGCAGTTCTTC	CASSVPSLKTGAKRVNEQFF
TRBV11-3	NA	NA	TRBJ2-3	TGTGCCAGCAGTCTAGATTCGGATACGCAGTATTTT	CASSLDSDTQYF
TRBV6-5	TRBD1	NA	TRBJ2-7	TGTGCCAGCAGCCCGGGACAGTCCTACGAGCAGTACTTC	CASSPGQSYEQYF
TRBV7-2	TRBD2	NA	TRBJ2-3	TGTGCCAGCAGCTTAGGAGCGGGGGTTAATACGCAGTATTTT	CASSLGAGVNTQYF
TRBV7-2	TRBD1	once	TRBJ2-7	TGTGCCAGCAGCTCCCCCGGGACAGGGGGTCGATACTTC	CASSSPGTGGRYF
TRBV13	NA	NA	TRBJ2-1	TGTGCCAGCAGCTTAGGTCTAGCAAGTGAGCAGTTCTTC	CASSLGLASEQFF
TRBV2	NA	NA	TRBJ2-1	TGTGCCAGTCCAAAGAGGGCCGAGTCCAGTGAGCAGTTCTTC	CASPKRAESSEQFF
TRBV9	NA	NA	TRBJ2-1	TGTGCCAGCAGCGTAAGGGGGGGAAGCTCCTACAATGAGCAGTTCTTC	CASSVRGGSSYNEQFF
TRBV6-1	NA	NA	TRBJ2-2	TGTGCCAGCGGCCGGCACAGCGCGAACACCGGGGAGCTGTTTTTT	CASGRHSANTGELFF
TRBV5-1	NA	NA	TRBJ2-1	TGCGCCAGCAGCTTATTTGACAGGAAGAACAATGAGCAGTTCTTC	CASSLFDRKNNEQFF
TRBV2	NA	NA	TRBJ2-1	TGTGCCAGCAGTGAAGGAGGGATTAATGAGCAGTTCTTC	CASSEGGINEQFF
TRBV11-2	NA	NA	TRBJ1-6	TGTGCCAGCAGCTTAAACGACCGGTCACCCCTCCACTTT	CASSLNDRSPLHF
TRBV11-3	TRBD2	NA	TRBJ2-1	TGTGCCAGCAGCTTCACTAGCGGGGGGGCAGTGGAGCAGTTCTTC	CASSFTSGGAVEQFF
TRBV27	TRBD2	NA	TRBJ2-2	TGTGCCAGCAGTTCCACTCCCCCGGGACTAGCTTGGACCGGGGAGCTGTTTTTT	CASSSTPPGLAWTGELFF
TRBV5-4	TRBD2	NA	TRBJ2-1	TGTGCCAGCAGCTCGGGAGGGGCCAGCTCCTACAATGAGCAGTTCTTC	CASSSGGASSYNEQFF
TRBV11-2	TRBD1	NA	TRBJ2-2	TGTGCCAGCAGCCTCCTAACAGGGGACACCGGGGAGCTGTTTTTT	CASSLLTGDTGELFF